The present T cell receptor beta chain was sequenced within a study of blood T cell repertoires in COVID-19. Germline V lookup: CDR1 SGHNT, CDR2 YENEEA. V lost 4 bases to trimming and J lost 5 bases; unmatched junction nucleotides: 4. The CDR3 totals 13 residues. Repertoires were generated with immunoSEQ multiplex PCR, while TCRdb's copy carries only in-frame clones and drops some. This sample yields 60,000 or so clones, of which 87% are seen a single time; about 6.8% belongs to the top ten. The TCR was taken from a man aged 60-69 years with acute or convalescent COVID-19. The rearrangement links TRBV11-3 to TRBJ1-1; 7 nucleotides agree with TRBD1. Input material: peripheral blood. The CDR3 here is CASSYRGGTEAFF. The CDR3 DNA follows: TGTGCCAGCAGCTACAGGGGAGGAACTGAAGCTTTCTTT.